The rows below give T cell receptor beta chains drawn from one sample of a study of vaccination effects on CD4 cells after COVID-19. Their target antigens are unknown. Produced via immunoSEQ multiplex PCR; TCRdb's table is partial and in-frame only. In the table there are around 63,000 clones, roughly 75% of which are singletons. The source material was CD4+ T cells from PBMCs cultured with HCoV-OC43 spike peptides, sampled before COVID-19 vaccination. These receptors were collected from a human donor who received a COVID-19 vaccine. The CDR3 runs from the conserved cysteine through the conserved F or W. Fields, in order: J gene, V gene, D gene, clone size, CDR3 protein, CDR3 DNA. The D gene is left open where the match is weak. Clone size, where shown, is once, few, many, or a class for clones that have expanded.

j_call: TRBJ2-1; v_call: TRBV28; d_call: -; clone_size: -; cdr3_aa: CASSLGLNNEQFF; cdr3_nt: TGTGCCAGCAGTCTCGGACTAAACAATGAGCAGTTCTTC
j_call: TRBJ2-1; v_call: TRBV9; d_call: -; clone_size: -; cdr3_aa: CASSVEQGREQFF; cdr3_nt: TGTGCCAGCAGCGTAGAGCAGGGGCGTGAGCAGTTCTTC
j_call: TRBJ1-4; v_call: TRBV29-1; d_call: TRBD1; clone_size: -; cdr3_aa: CSVRQGREKLFF; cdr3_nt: TGCAGCGTCCGACAGGGTCGGGAAAAACTGTTTTTT
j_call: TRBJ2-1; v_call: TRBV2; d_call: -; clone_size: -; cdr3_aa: CAAQRDRDTGEQFF; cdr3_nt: TGTGCCGCTCAAAGGGACCGCGATACCGGTGAGCAGTTCTTC
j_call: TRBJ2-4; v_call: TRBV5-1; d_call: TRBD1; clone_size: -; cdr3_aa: CASSPDRDMGKNIQYF; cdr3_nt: TGCGCCAGCTCCCCTGACAGGGATATGGGCAAAAACATTCAGTACTTC
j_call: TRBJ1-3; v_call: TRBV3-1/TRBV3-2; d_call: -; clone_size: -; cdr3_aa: CASSQFLPGAGNTIYF; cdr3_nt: TGTGCCAGCAGCCAATTCCTCCCAGGGGCGGGAAACACCATATATTTT
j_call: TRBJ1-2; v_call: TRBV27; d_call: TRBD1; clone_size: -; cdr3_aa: CASRGQGRGYGYTF; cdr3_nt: TGTGCCAGCAGGGGACAGGGAAGAGGCTATGGCTACACCTTC
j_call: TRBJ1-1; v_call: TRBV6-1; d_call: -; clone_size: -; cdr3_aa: CASSPAPEEAFF; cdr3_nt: TGTGCCAGCAGCCCGGCCCCGGAGGAAGCTTTCTTT
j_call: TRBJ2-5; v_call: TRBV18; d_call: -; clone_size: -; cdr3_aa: CASSPAVTQETQYF; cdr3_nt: TGTGCCAGCTCACCAGCGGTAACCCAAGAGACCCAGTACTTC
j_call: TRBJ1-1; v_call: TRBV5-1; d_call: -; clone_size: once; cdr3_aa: CASSSRSTGMNTEAFF; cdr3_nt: TGCGCCAGCAGCTCTAGGAGCACAGGGATGAACACTGAAGCTTTCTTT
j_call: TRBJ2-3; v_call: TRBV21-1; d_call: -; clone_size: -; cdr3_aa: CASSRTKTQYF; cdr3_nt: TGTGCCAGCAGCCGGACTAAAACGCAGTATTTT
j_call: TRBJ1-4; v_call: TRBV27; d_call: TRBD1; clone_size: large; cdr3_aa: CASSPSAGGLGEKLFF; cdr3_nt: TGTGCCAGCAGTCCTTCTGCAGGGGGCTTGGGAGAAAAACTGTTTTTT
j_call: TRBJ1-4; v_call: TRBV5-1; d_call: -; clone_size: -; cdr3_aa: CASSLDGGQEEKLFF; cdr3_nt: TGCGCCAGCAGCTTGGATGGGGGGCAGGAGGAAAAACTGTTTTTT
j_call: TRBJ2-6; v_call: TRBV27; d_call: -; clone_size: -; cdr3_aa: CASSIPGRPLTLTF; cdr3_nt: TGTGCCAGCAGTATACCGGGACGGCCTCTCACCCTGACTTTC
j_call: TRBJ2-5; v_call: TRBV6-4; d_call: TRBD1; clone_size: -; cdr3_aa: CASSVTGDGETQYF; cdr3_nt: TGTGCCAGCAGTGTAACAGGGGATGGAGAGACCCAGTACTTC
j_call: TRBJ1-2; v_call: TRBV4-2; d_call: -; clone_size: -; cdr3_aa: CASSQELGLYGYTF; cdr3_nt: TGTGCCAGCAGCCAAGAGCTAGGACTTTATGGCTACACCTTC
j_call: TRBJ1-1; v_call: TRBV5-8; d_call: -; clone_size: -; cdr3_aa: CASRPTRVLNTEAFF; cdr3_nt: TGTGCCAGCAGACCCACTCGGGTTCTGAACACTGAAGCTTTCTTT
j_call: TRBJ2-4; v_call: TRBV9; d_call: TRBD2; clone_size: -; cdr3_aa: CASSVGSGGVAKNIQYF; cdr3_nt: TGTGCCAGCAGCGTAGGAAGCGGGGGGGTAGCCAAAAACATTCAGTACTTC
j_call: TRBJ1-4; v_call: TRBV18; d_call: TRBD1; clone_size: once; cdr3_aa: CASRPGTGDEKLFF; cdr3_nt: TGTGCCAGCCGTCCCGGGACAGGGGATGAAAAACTGTTTTTT
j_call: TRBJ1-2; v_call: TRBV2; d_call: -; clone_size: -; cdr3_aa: CASRGISDGPGHQSYGYTF; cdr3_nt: TGTGCCAGCAGAGGTATCTCGGACGGGCCGGGACACCAATCTTATGGCTACACCTTC
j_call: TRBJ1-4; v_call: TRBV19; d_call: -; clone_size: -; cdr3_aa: CASSLYGSNEKLFF; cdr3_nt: TGTGCCAGTAGTCTTTACGGGTCGAATGAAAAACTGTTTTTT
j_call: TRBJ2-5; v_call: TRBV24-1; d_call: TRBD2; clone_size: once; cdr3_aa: CATSDPGTSGETQYF; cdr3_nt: TGTGCCACCAGTGATCCCGGGACTAGCGGGGAGACCCAGTACTTC
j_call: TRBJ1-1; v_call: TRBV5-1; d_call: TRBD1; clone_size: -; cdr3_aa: CASSLDRGGGTEAFF; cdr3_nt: TGCGCCAGCAGCTTAGACAGGGGAGGAGGCACTGAAGCTTTCTTT
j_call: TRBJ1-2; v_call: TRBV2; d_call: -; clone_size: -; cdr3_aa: CASSPDTLGYGYTF; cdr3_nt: TGTGCCAGCAGCCCGGACACTCTAGGGTATGGCTACACCTTC
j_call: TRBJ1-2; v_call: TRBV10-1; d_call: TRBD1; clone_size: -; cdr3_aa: CASSNRGSYGYTF; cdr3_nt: TGCGCCAGCAGTAACAGGGGAAGCTATGGCTACACCTTC
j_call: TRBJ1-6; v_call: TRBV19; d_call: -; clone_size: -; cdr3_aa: CASSILGQNNSPLHF; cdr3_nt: TGTGCCAGTAGTATCCTCGGACAGAATAATTCACCCCTCCACTTT
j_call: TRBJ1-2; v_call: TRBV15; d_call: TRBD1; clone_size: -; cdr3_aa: CATSRDRGYGYTF; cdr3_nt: TGTGCCACCAGCAGGGACAGGGGTTACGGCTACACCTTC
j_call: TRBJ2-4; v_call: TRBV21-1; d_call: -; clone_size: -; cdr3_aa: CASSNVGRLAKNIQYF; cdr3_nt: TGTGCCAGCAGCAATGTCGGACGTCTGGCCAAAAACATTCAGTACTTC
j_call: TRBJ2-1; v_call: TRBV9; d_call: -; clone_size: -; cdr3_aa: CASSAHNEQFF; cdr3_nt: TGTGCCAGCAGCGCCCACAATGAGCAGTTCTTC
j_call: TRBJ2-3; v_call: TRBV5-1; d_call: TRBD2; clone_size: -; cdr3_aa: CASSRYTTSGGADTQYF; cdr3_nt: TGCGCCAGCAGCCGCTATACTACTAGCGGGGGGGCAGATACGCAGTATTTT
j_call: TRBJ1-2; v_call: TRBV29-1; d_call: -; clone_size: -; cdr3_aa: CSVERGSNYGYTF; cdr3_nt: TGCAGCGTTGAAAGGGGCAGCAACTATGGCTACACCTTC
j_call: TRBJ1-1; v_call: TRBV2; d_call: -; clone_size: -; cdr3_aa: CASSGQHRNTEAFF; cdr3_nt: TGTGCCAGCAGTGGGCAGCACAGGAACACTGAAGCTTTCTTT
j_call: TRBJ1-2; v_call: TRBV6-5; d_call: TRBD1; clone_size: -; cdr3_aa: CASSSWTGGINGYTF; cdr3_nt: TGTGCCAGCAGTTCCTGGACAGGGGGGATCAATGGCTACACCTTC
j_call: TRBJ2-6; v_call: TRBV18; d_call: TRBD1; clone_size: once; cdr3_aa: CASSRGQGNSGANVLTF; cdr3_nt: TGTGCCAGCTCACGCGGACAGGGAAATTCTGGGGCCAACGTCCTGACTTTC
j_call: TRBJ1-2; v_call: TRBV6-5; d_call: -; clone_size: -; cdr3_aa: CASDKQGVNYGYTF; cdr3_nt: TGTGCCAGCGATAAACAGGGTGTTAACTATGGCTACACCTTC
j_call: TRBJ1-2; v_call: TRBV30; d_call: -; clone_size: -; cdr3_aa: CAWGAGYGYTF; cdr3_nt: TGTGCCTGGGGGGCAGGGTATGGCTACACCTTC
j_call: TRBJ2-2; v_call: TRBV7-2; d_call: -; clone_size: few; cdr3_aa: CASSFTTGELFF; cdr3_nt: TGTGCCAGCAGCTTTACTACCGGGGAGCTGTTTTTT
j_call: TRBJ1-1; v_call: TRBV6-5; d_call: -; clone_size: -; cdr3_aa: CASSSPGHPMNTEAFF; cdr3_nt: TGTGCCAGCAGTTCCCCGGGACACCCCATGAACACTGAAGCTTTCTTT
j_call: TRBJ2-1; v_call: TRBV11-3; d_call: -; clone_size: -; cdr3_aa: CASSKAGTEWDEQFF; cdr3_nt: TGTGCCAGCAGCAAGGCAGGGACCGAATGGGATGAGCAGTTCTTC
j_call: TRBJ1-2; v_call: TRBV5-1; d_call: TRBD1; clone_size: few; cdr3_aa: CASSITGTGGLGYTF; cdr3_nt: TGCGCCAGCAGCATAACCGGGACAGGGGGCCTTGGCTACACCTTC